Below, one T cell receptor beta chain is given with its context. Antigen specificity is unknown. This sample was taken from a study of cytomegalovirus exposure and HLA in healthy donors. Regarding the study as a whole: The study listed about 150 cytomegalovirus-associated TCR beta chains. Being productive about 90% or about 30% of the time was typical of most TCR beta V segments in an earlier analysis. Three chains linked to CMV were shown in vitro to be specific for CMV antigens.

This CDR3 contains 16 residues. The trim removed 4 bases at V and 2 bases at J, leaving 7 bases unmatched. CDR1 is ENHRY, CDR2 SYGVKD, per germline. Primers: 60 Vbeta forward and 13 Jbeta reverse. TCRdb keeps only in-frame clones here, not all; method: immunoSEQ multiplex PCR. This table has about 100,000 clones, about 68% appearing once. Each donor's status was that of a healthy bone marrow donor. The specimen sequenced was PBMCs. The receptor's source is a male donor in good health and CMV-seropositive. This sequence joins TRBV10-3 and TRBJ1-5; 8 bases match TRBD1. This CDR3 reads CAISGGQGGGNQPQHF. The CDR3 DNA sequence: TGTGCCATCAGTGGCGGACAGGGTGGTGGCAATCAGCCCCAGCATTTT.